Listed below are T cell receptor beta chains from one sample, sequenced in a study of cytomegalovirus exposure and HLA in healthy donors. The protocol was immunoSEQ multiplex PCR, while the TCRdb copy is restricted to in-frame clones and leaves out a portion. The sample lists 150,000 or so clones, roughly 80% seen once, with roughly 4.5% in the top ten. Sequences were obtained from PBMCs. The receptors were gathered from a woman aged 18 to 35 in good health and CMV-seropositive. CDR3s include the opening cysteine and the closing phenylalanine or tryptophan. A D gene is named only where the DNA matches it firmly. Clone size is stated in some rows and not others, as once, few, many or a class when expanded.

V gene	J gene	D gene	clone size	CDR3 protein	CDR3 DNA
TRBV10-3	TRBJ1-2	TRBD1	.	CATTPQTGNAVDYGYTF	TGTGCCACCACCCCTCAGACAGGGAATGCGGTGGACTATGGCTACACCTTC
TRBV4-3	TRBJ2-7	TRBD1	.	CASSHRTGRISEQYF	TGCGCCAGCAGCCACCGGACAGGGAGAATCAGCGAGCAGTACTTC
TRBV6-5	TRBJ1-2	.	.	CASSYGQGGRGYTF	TGTGCCAGCAGTTACGGGCAGGGAGGTAGAGGCTACACCTTC
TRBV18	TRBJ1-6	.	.	CASSHRVGNSPLHF	TGTGCCAGCTCACACAGGGTTGGTAATTCACCCCTCCACTTT
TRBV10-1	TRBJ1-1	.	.	CASRGVLNTEAFF	TGCGCCAGCAGAGGGGTCCTGAACACTGAAGCTTTCTTT
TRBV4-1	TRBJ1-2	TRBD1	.	CASSQVGQSLQGRGYTF	TGCGCCAGCAGCCAAGTGGGACAGTCCTTACAGGGGAGGGGCTACACCTTC
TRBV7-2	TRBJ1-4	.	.	CASSSPGATNEKLFF	TGTGCCAGCAGCTCCCCAGGGGCAACTAATGAAAAACTGTTTTTT
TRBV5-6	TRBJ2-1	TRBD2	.	CASSLALAGGPGEQFF	TGTGCCAGCAGCTTGGCCCTAGCGGGGGGGCCGGGTGAGCAGTTCTTC
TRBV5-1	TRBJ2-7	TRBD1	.	CASSFRQGAVKGQYF	TGCGCCAGCAGCTTTCGACAGGGGGCTGTGAAAGGGCAGTACTTC
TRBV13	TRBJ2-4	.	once	CASSFPSRNIQYF	TGTGCCAGCAGCTTTCCGTCCAGGAACATTCAGTACTTC
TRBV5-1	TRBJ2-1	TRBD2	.	CASSLSGGVDEQFF	TGCGCCAGCAGCCTTAGCGGGGGGGTCGATGAGCAGTTCTTC
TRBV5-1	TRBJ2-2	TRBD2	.	CASSSGGSNTGELFF	TGCGCCAGCAGCAGCGGGGGGTCGAACACCGGGGAGCTGTTTTTT
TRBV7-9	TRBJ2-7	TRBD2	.	CASSLDKLAGPDEQYF	TGTGCCAGCAGCTTAGATAAGCTAGCGGGGCCTGACGAGCAGTACTTC
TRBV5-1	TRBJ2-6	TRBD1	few	CASSTAGTASSGANVLTF	TGCGCCAGCAGCACCGCCGGGACAGCCTCCTCTGGGGCCAACGTCCTGACTTTC
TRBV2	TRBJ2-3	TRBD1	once	CASWDRGTGSTDTQYF	TGTGCCAGCTGGGACAGGGGGACCGGTAGCACAGATACGCAGTATTTT
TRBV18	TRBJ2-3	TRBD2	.	CASSPTSGVSDTQYF	TGTGCCAGCTCACCAACTAGCGGGGTATCAGATACGCAGTATTTT
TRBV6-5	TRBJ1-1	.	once	CASSYSMIGAITEAFF	TGTGCCAGCAGTTACAGTATGATTGGAGCGATTACTGAAGCTTTCTTT
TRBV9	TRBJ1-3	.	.	CASSVASGNTIYF	TGTGCCAGCAGCGTAGCGTCCGGAAACACCATATATTTT
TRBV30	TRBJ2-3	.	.	CAWSLEYRGTDTQYF	TGTGCCTGGAGTTTAGAATATCGAGGTACAGATACGCAGTATTTT
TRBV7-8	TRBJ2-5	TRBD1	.	CASSHRDRDGTQYF	TGTGCCAGCAGCCATAGGGACAGGGACGGGACCCAGTACTTC
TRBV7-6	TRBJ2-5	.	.	CASSFSGASETQYF	TGTGCCAGCAGCTTTTCAGGGGCCTCAGAGACCCAGTACTTC
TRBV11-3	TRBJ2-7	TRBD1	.	CASSLGQGDEQYF	TGTGCCAGCAGCTTAGGACAGGGAGACGAGCAGTACTTC
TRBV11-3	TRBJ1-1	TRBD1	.	CASSLRDREAFF	TGTGCCAGCAGCCTAAGGGACAGAGAAGCTTTCTTT
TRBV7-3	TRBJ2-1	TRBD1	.	CASSQTGDSNEQFF	TGTGCCAGCAGCCAGACAGGGGATAGTAATGAGCAGTTCTTC
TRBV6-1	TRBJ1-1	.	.	CASSEQGTSHEAFF	TGTGCCAGCAGTGAACAGGGGACATCCCACGAAGCTTTCTTT
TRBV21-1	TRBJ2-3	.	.	CASSKVAGLDGTDTQYF	TGTGCCAGCAGCAAAGTCGCGGGCCTAGATGGCACAGATACGCAGTATTTT
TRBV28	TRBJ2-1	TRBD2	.	CASPPTGGAYNEQFF	TGTGCCAGCCCACCCACGGGGGGGGCTTACAATGAGCAGTTCTTC
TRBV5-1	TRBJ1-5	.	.	CASSPGGGDGPQHF	TGCGCCAGCAGCCCGGGAGGAGGGGATGGGCCCCAGCATTTT
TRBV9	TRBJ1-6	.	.	CASSVGTGQNNSPLHF	TGTGCCAGCAGCGTAGGAACAGGTCAAAATAATTCACCCCTCCACTTT
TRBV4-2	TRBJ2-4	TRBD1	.	CASSQGTGTAAF	TGTGCCAGCAGCCAAGGTACCGGGACAGCCGCCTTC
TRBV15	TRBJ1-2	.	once	CATSRGAGDTFLYGYTF	TGTGCCACCAGCAGAGGGGCGGGGGACACTTTCCTCTATGGCTACACCTTC
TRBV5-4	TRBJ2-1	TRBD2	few	CASSSRTSGVYNEQFF	TGTGCCAGCAGCTCAAGGACTAGCGGGGTCTACAATGAGCAGTTCTTC
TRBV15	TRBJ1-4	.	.	CATSSRQGAKEKLFF	TGTGCCACCAGCAGTAGACAAGGCGCCAAGGAAAAACTGTTTTTT
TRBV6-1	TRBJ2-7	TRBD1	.	CATTDRGHGEQYF	TGTGCCACCACAGACAGGGGGCATGGGGAGCAGTACTTC
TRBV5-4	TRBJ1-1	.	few	CASRPSGNTEAFF	TGTGCCAGCAGGCCCTCGGGGAACACTGAAGCTTTCTTT
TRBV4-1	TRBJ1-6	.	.	CASSRTDSSYNSPLHF	TGCGCCAGCAGCCGAACGGACAGCTCCTATAATTCACCCCTCCACTTT
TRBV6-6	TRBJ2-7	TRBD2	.	CASSPRTSGAYEQYF	TGTGCCAGCAGCCCCAGGACTAGCGGGGCGTACGAGCAGTACTTC
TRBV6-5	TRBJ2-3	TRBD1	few	CASSIGTGPDTQYF	TGTGCCAGCAGTATTGGGACAGGACCAGATACGCAGTATTTT
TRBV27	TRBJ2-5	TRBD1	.	CASSPPGQGVETQYF	TGTGCCAGCAGTCCTCCGGGACAGGGGGTGGAGACCCAGTACTTC
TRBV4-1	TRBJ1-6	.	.	CASSQQIFSYNSPLHF	TGCGCCAGCAGCCAACAGATTTTCTCCTATAATTCACCCCTCCACTTT
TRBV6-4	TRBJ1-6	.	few	CASSEQKSSPLHF	TGTGCCAGCAGTGAACAGAAGAGTTCACCCCTCCACTTT
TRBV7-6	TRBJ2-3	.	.	CASSSPQRTTDTQYF	TGTGCCAGCAGCTCCCCACAGCGGACCACAGATACGCAGTATTTT
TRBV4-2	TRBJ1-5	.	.	CASSQTTGNQPQHF	TGTGCCAGCAGCCAAACAACAGGAAATCAGCCCCAGCATTTT
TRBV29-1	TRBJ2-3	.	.	CSVDGLQGEGSDTQYF	TGCAGCGTTGACGGATTACAGGGTGAGGGATCAGATACGCAGTATTTT
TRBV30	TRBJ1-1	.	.	CAWSLQVSTEAFF	TGTGCCTGGAGTCTACAGGTGAGCACTGAAGCTTTCTTT
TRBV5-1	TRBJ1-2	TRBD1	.	CASSLSTGYGYTF	TGCGCCAGCAGCCTATCGACAGGGTATGGCTACACCTTC
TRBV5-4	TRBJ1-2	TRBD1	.	CASSLTQGGQGYTF	TGTGCCAGCAGCTTGACCCAGGGGGGTCAAGGCTACACCTTC
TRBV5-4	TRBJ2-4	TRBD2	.	CASSSGLAGGNDLAKNIQYF	TGTGCCAGCAGCTCCGGACTAGCGGGGGGTAATGACCTAGCCAAAAACATTCAGTACTTC
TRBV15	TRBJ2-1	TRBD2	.	CATSGGYGGGNEQFF	TGTGCCACCAGCGGAGGGTATGGGGGGGGCAATGAGCAGTTCTTC
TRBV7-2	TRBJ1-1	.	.	CASSLEMVGRLAAFF	TGTGCCAGCAGCTTAGAAATGGTTGGCAGGCTTGCAGCTTTCTTT
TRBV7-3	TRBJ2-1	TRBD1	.	CASRPGQDYNEQFF	TGTGCCAGCAGACCAGGACAGGATTACAATGAGCAGTTCTTC
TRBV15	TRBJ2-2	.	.	CATSRTDPNTGELFF	TGTGCCACCAGTCGGACAGACCCGAACACCGGGGAGCTGTTTTTT
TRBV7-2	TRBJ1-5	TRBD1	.	CASSDRDRGDSNQPQHF	TGTGCCAGCAGCGACCGGGACAGGGGAGATAGCAATCAGCCCCAGCATTTT
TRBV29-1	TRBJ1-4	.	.	CSVSTGTNEKLFF	TGCAGCGTCTCGACAGGAACTAATGAAAAACTGTTTTTT
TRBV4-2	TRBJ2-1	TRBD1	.	CASSPRDRGHNEQFF	TGTGCCAGCAGCCCCCGGGACAGGGGGCACAATGAGCAGTTCTTC